This entry is about one TCR beta chain. Its antigen is not identified. This CDR3 has 16 residues. Germline V gene sequence: CDR1 SQVTM, CDR2 ANQGSEA. The V gene lost 4 bases and the J gene lost 1 base, with 20 bases spanning the gap. Each CDR3 protein is one row after TCRdb ran MiXCR on the reads. The sample carries around 58,000 distinct CDR3 sequences, 20% to 25% recorded once. The data were obtained in a study of T cell repertoires in cytomegalovirus infection. Study information: Indicated by public TCR beta signatures were CMV infection and matching HLA type.

General study findings and limits: The ex vivo response showed dominance by HLA-C-restricted CMV-specific TCR beta clonotypes.

The source of this sequence is a human donor in good health (CMV status not recorded). Some clones in this sample may be carry-over from other donors' samples. The gene calls are TRBV29-1 and TRBJ2-7; D perhaps matches TRBD1 (7 bases). The material was CD8+ T cells from cultured PBMCs, obtained from culture after CMV antigen stimulation. In nucleotides, the CDR3 is TGCAGCGTTGCCAACCCGGAGGGGGCGAGTTCCTACGAGCAGTACTTC. Encoded protein: CSVANPEGASSYEQYF.